This TCR beta chain was captured in a study of shared clonotypes between healthy human individuals. Broader study findings: Memory subsets had estimated richness that was generally smaller than that of naive subsets. Incompleteness in sorted-subset sequencing, despite large depth, was shown by rarefaction. Depth of sequencing was expected to influence donor clonotype sharing.

Repertoires were generated with immunoSEQ multiplex PCR, while TCRdb's copy carries only in-frame clones and drops some. The repertoire has a few million clones, about 94% of them found once; the top ten carry approximately 0.13%. Looked up from germline, CDR1 is KGHSH and CDR2 is LQKENI. Trimming removed 0 bases at V and 2 bases at J, with 11 bases between. The CDR3 has 15 amino acids. Every contributor of samples was a Caucasian grown-up residing in Nashville, Tennessee. With respect to this clone: Its matching antigen is unknown.

The sample comprised naive CD4+ T cells sorted from blood. The sample's subset: CD45RA+ positively selected. The chain has TRBV18 and TRBJ2-7; no clear D. The TCR sequence derives from a man in his late teens or twenties in good health. The CDR3 here is CASSPPNLGTYEQYF. DNA for the CDR3: TGTGCCAGCTCACCACCGAATCTGGGGACCTACGAGCAGTACTTC.